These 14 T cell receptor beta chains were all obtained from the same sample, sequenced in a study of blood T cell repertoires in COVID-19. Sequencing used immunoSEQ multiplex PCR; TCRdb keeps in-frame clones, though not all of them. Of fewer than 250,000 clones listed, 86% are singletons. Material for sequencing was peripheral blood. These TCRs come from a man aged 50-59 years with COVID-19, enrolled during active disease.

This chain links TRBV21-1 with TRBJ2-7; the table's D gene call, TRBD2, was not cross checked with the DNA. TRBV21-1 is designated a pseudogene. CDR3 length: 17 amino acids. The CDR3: CASSKGTSGTEYYEQYF. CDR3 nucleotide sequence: TGTGCCAGCAGCAAAGGGACTAGCGGGACAGAGTACTACGAGCAGTACTTC.

The CDR3 reads CASTFPGQPHGYTF. The CDR3 region has the DNA TGTGCCAGCACCTTCCCCGGACAGCCACATGGCTACACCTTC. The chain links TRBV6-5 to TRBJ1-2; perhaps TRBD1 as D (6 bases). The germline V and J ends were trimmed by 7 bases and 6 bases, with 18 bases remaining between them. Germline lookup yields CDR1 MNHEY and CDR2 SVGAGI. This CDR3 contains 14 residues.

CDR3 coding DNA: TGCGCCAGCAGATCGGACAGGGCTGTTGGCGAGCAGTACTTC. Residues: CASRSDRAVGEQYF. The chain combines TRBV5-1 with TRBJ2-7; 8 nucleotides align to TRBD1. With 5 bases clipped from V and 6 bases from J, the junction kept 10 bases outside the gene matches. Germline CDR1 SGHRS, CDR2 YFSETQ. This CDR3 contains 14 residues.

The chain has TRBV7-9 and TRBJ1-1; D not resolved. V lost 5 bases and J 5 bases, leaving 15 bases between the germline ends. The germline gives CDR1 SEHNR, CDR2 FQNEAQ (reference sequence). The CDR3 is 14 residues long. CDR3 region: CASSPGQRVTEAFF. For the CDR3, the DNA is TGTGCCAGCAGCCCCGGCCAGAGGGTGACTGAAGCTTTCTTT.

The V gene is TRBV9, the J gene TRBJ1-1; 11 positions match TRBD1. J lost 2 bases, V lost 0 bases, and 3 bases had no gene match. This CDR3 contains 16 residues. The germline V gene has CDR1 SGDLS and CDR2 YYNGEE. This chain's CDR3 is CASSVGTGGRNTEAFF. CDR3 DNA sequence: TGTGCCAGCAGCGTAGGGACAGGGGGCCGAAACACTGAAGCTTTCTTT.

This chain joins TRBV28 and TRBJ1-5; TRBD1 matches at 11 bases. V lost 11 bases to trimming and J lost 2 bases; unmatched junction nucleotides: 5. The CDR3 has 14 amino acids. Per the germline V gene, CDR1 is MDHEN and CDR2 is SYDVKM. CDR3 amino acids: CAVGTGGGNQPQHF. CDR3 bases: TGTGCCGTGGGGACAGGGGGTGGCAATCAGCCCCAGCATTTT.

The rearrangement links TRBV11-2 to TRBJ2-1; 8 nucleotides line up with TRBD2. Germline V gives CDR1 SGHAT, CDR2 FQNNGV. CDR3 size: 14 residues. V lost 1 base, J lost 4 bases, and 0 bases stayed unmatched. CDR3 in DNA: TGTGCCAGCAGCTTAGCGGGAGGGTACAATGAGCAGTTCTTC. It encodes CASSLAGGYNEQFF.

CDR3: CASNLEVNTEAFF. The CDR3 DNA sequence: TGTGCCAGCAACCTGGAGGTGAACACTGAAGCTTTCTTT. V usage is TRBV2 and J usage is TRBJ1-1; D ambiguous. The CDR3 sequence is 13 residues long. Germline CDR1 and CDR2: SNHLY and FYNNEI. Trimming left V 7 bases short and J 0 bases short, with 9 bases between.

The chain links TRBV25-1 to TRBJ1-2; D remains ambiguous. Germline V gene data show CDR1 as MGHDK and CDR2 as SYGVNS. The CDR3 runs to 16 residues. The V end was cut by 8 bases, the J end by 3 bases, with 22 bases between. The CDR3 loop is CASGPGGSQNDYGYTF. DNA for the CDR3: TGTGCCAGCGGACCGGGAGGGAGCCAGAATGACTATGGCTACACCTTC.

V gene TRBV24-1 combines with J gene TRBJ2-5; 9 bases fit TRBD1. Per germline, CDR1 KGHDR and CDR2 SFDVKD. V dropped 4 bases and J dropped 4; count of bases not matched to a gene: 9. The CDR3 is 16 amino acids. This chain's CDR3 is CATSDTGTGLSETQYF. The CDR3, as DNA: TGTGCCACCAGTGACACCGGGACAGGGTTATCAGAGACCCAGTACTTC.

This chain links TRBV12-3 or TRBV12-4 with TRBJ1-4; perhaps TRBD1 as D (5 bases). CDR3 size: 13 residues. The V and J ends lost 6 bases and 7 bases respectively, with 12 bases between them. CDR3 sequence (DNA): TGTGCCAGCAGCTATCTCACAGGTGAAAAACTGTTTTTT. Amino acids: CASSYLTGEKLFF.

CDR3 DNA: TGTGCCAGCAGTCCGACGAGCAGCGGGGGTAGCTACGAGCAGTACTTC. It specifies CASSPTSSGGSYEQYF. The chain is built from TRBV27 and TRBJ2-7; 8 bases are a match to TRBD2. The CDR3 sequence is 16 residues long. The V gene's germline CDR1 is MNHEY and CDR2 SMNVEV (reference sequence). V gave up 5 bases and J gave up 3 bases; unmatched junction bases: 12.

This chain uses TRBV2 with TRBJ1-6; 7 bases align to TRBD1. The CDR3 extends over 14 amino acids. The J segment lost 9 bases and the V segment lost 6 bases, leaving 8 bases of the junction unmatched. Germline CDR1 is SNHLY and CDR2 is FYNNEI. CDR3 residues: CASSAQGVGSPLHF. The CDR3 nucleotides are TGTGCCAGCAGCGCCCAGGGGGTAGGTTCACCCCTCCACTTT. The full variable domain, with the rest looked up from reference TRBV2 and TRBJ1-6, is EPEVTQTPSHQVTQMGQEVILRCVPISNHLYFYWYRQILGQKVEFLVSFYNNEISEKSEIFDDQFSVERPDGSNFTLKIRSTKLEDSAMYFCASSAQGVGSPLHFGNGTRLTVT.

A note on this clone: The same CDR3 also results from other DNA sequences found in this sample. CDR3 amino acids: CASSLGQGYGYTF. The CDR3 DNA is TGTGCCAGCAGTTTAGGACAGGGGTATGGCTACACCTTC. V usage is TRBV12-3 or TRBV12-4 and J usage is TRBJ1-2; TRBD1 aligns across 8 bases. J was trimmed by 5 bases and V by 1 base; bases with no gene match: 0. This CDR3 region has 13 residues.